This TCR beta chain was retrieved from a study of blood T cell repertoires in COVID-19. The V segment lost 7 bases and the J segment 6 bases; nucleotides outside the gene matches: 8. Germline CDR1 and CDR2: LNHDA and SQIVND (reference sequence). The CDR3 has 15 residues. Recruitment covered 20 to 25 US areas and drew participants whose ages spanned about 18 to 90 years. Data came from immunoSEQ multiplex PCR; TCRdb stores just in-frame clones and leaves some out. The data hold roughly 430,000 clones, with 70% to 90% observed a single time. The receptor comes from a middle-aged woman with acute COVID-19. Sequenced: PBMCs or T cells enriched from blood (not recorded which). The chain links TRBV19 to TRBJ2-3; TRBD1 matches at 12 bases. The CDR3 sequence: CASTGQGATRDTQYF. CDR3 DNA: TGTGCCAGTACGGGACAGGGGGCGACTCGGGATACGCAGTATTTT. Looking up the rest from reference TRBV19 and TRBJ2-3 gives the full variable domain: DGGITQSPKYLFRKEGQNVTLSCEQNLNHDAMYWYRQDPGQGLRLIYYSQIVNDFQKGDIAEGYSVSREKKESFPLTVTSAQKNPTAFYLCASTGQGATRDTQYFGPGTRLTVL.